Below are 19 T cell receptor beta chains sequenced from a single sample in a study of blood T cell repertoires in COVID-19. This table comes from immunoSEQ multiplex PCR, and its TCRdb copy is limited to in-frame clones, with some not included. The repertoire holds more than 300,000 clones, with around nine tenths as singletons. Sequencing used PBMCs or T cells enriched from blood (not recorded which). The receptors come from a woman younger than 45 who had recovered from COVID-19.

This clone occurred a few times. This chain uses TRBV7-2 with TRBJ1-1; 7 bases line up with TRBD1. V was clipped by 7 bases and J by 4 bases; unmatched bases: 6. CDR3 size: 13 residues. Germline loops: CDR1 SGHTA, CDR2 FQGNSA. The CDR3 DNA reads TGTGCCAGCACCCAGGGGGGAGGCACTGAAGCTTTCTTT. Translation gives CASTQGGGTEAFF.

The CDR3 DNA reads TGCGCCAGCAGCTTGGGATCCCCCGGGCAGGGGTATGGCTACACCTTC. As protein: CASSLGSPGQGYGYTF. This chain connects TRBV5-1 to TRBJ1-2; a possible D gene is TRBD1 (6 bases). Trimming shortened V by 0 bases and J by 5 bases, and 17 bases separated the two germline ends. The CDR3 covers 16 residues. Germline values: CDR1 SGHRS, CDR2 YFSETQ. The whole variable domain, remainder taken from reference TRBV5-1 and TRBJ1-2, is KAGVTQTPRYLIKTRGQQVTLSCSPISGHRSVSWYQQTPGQGLQFLFEYFSETQRNKGNFPGRFSGRQFSNSRSEMNVSTLELGDSALYLCASSLGSPGQGYGYTFGSGTRLTVV.

The chain employs TRBV29-1 and TRBJ2-4; no clear D gene. Trimming took 3 bases from V and 7 from J, leaving 10 bases between them. The germline V gene has CDR1 SQVTM and CDR2 ANQGSEA. The CDR3 runs 12 residues. CDR3 sequence reads: CSVEGRMNIQYF. The CDR3 DNA reads as TGCAGCGTTGAGGGCAGGATGAACATTCAGTACTTC.

The chain links TRBV6-6 to TRBJ2-3; D ambiguous. Germline V gene data show CDR1 as MNHNY and CDR2 as SVGAGI (reference sequence). The CDR3 is 12 amino acids. Trimming took 7 bases from V and 6 from J, leaving 11 bases between them. CDR3 DNA: TGTGCCAGCACCGACAATGGGGATACGCAGTATTTT. This codes for CASTDNGDTQYF.

The chain recombines TRBV27 with TRBJ1-5; D is undetermined. Looked up from germline, CDR1 is MNHEY and CDR2 is SMNVEV (reference sequence). The CDR3 spans 16 residues. The V end lost 6 bases, the J end lost 0 bases, and 15 bases lay between the germline ends. The CDR3 here is CASRARRDSSNQPQHF. CDR3 coding DNA: TGTGCCAGCAGAGCCCGGCGTGACTCTAGCAATCAGCCCCAGCATTTT.

The rearrangement uses TRBV6-2 or TRBV6-3 and TRBJ2-4; 13 bases map to TRBD2. CDR3 length: 16 residues. CDR1 and CDR2 from the germline V gene are MNHEY and SVGEGT. J lost 5 bases, V lost 5 bases, and 6 bases had no gene match. CDR3 DNA sequence: TGTGCCAGCAGTACCACTAGCGGGGGGGCCCAAAACATTCAGTACTTC. Protein sequence: CASSTTSGGAQNIQYF.

This sequence joins TRBV2 and TRBJ2-3, with TRBD1 matching over 8 bases. CDR3 size: 15 residues. Looked up from germline, CDR1 is SNHLY and CDR2 is FYNNEI. V dropped 5 bases and J dropped 0; count of bases not matched to a gene: 4. CDR3 bases: TGTGCCAGCAGTTACGACAGGGGAAGCACAGATACGCAGTATTTT. It specifies CASSYDRGSTDTQYF. The complete variable domain, with remaining parts taken from reference TRBV2 and TRBJ2-3, reads EPEVTQTPSHQVTQMGQEVILRCVPISNHLYFYWYRQILGQKVEFLVSFYNNEISEKSEIFDDQFSVERPDGSNFTLKIRSTKLEDSAMYFCASSYDRGSTDTQYFGPGTRLTVL.

The V and J genes are TRBV19 and TRBJ1-2; tentative D call: TRBD1 (5 bases). CDR1 and CDR2 from the germline V gene are LNHDA and SQIVND (reference sequence). The CDR3 loop spans 15 amino acids. V shed 9 bases and J shed 0 bases, with 17 bases lying between them. In DNA form, the CDR3 reads TGTGCCAGCAGTCGCCAGGGTGAAGCTAACTATGGCTACACCTTC. It codes for CASSRQGEANYGYTF. Combining the CDR3 with reference TRBV19 and TRBJ1-2 gives the whole variable domain DGGITQSPKYLFRKEGQNVTLSCEQNLNHDAMYWYRQDPGQGLRLIYYSQIVNDFQKGDIAEGYSVSREKKESFPLTVTSAQKNPTAFYLCASSRQGEANYGYTFGSGTRLTVV.

This clone was seen once. The V and J genes are TRBV30 and TRBJ1-5; 7 positions match TRBD1. Germline lookup yields CDR1 GTSNPN and CDR2 SVGIG (reference sequence). CDR3 length equals 15 residues. V lost 1 base and J lost 2; bases outside the gene matches: 5. The CDR3 spells CAWSEGALGNQPQHF. CDR3 bases: TGTGCCTGGAGTGAGGGGGCTTTGGGCAATCAGCCCCAGCATTTT.

The chain has TRBV30 and TRBJ2-7, with TRBD1 as a possible D gene (5 bases). In germline, CDR1 is GTSNPN, CDR2 SVGIG (reference sequence). CDR3 size: 14 residues. Trimming shortened V by 0 bases and J by 4 bases, and 13 bases separated the two germline ends. The CDR3 loop reads CAWSVIAGMYEQYF. CDR3 sequence (DNA): TGTGCCTGGAGTGTCATTGCAGGGATGTACGAGCAGTACTTC.

As to this clone: Other nucleotide sequences in the sample specify the same CDR3. The chain carries TRBV9 and TRBJ2-1; D is possibly TRBD2 (7 bases). This CDR3 region has 16 residues. Germline CDR1 SGDLS, CDR2 YYNGEE. CDR3 in amino acids: CPRRVGGRGGGNEQFF. The CDR3, as DNA: TGTCCCCGCCGCGTAGGGGGTCGCGGGGGAGGCAATGAGCAGTTCTTC.

V is TRBV5-5 and J is TRBJ1-4, with 12 bases matching TRBD1. The CDR3 is made up of 18 amino acids. Per germline, CDR1 SGHKS and CDR2 YYEKEE (reference sequence). After removal of 4 bases from V and 0 bases from J, the junction contained 7 bases not matched to a gene. The CDR3 is CASSPARDRGPTNEKLFF. The DNA of the CDR3 is TGTGCCAGCAGCCCCGCCCGGGACAGGGGGCCAACTAATGAAAAACTGTTTTTT.

The V gene is TRBV7-2, the J gene TRBJ1-1; no clear D. This CDR3 has 15 amino acids. The V and J ends lost 4 bases and 1 base respectively, with 13 bases between them. CDR1 SGHTA and CDR2 FQGNSA come from the germline V gene. The CDR3: CASSYDSSGNTEAFF. The CDR3 bases are TGTGCCAGCAGCTATGACTCGAGTGGGAACACTGAAGCTTTCTTT.

CDR3: CASTGRQAYNTEAFF. In DNA form, the CDR3 reads TGTGCCAGTACCGGCCGGCAGGCTTATAACACTGAAGCTTTCTTT. The chain has TRBV19 and TRBJ1-1; D ambiguous. CDR3 size: 15 residues. Germline values: CDR1 LNHDA, CDR2 SQIVND (reference sequence). V was cut by 7 bases and J by 2 bases, with 17 bases left in between.

The rearrangement uses TRBV5-1 and TRBJ1-1; the D is unclear. In germline, CDR1 is SGHRS, CDR2 YFSETQ. The CDR3 loop spans 13 amino acids. V was shortened by 0 bases and J by 4 bases, with 7 bases between the two germline ends. CDR3 nucleotides: TGCGCCAGCAGCTTGGCCGGGTCCACTGAAGCTTTCTTT. This codes for CASSLAGSTEAFF.

The V and J genes are TRBV6-1 and TRBJ1-6; 10 bases match TRBD1. Trimming took 4 bases from V and 2 from J; bases not matched to a gene: 8. The CDR3 consists of 18 residues. Germline V gene sequence: CDR1 MNHNS, CDR2 SASEGT. The CDR3: CASSAPGQGTPYNSPLHF. CDR3 DNA: TGTGCCAGCAGTGCCCCGGGACAGGGGACCCCCTATAATTCACCCCTCCACTTT.

This chain connects TRBV19 to TRBJ2-3; TRBD1 might be the D (5 bases). The CDR3 runs to 13 residues. CDR1 is LNHDA and CDR2 is SQIVND in the germline V gene (reference sequence). Trimming removed 6 bases at V and 4 bases at J, with 11 bases between. CDR3 loop: CASRGVVADTQYF. CDR3 nucleotides: TGTGCCAGTAGAGGGGTGGTTGCAGATACGCAGTATTTT.

The chain links TRBV6-6 to TRBJ1-2; 8 positions match TRBD1. The CDR3 covers 14 residues. V lost 5 bases to trimming and J lost 7 bases; unmatched junction nucleotides: 9. Germline CDR1 MNHNY, CDR2 SVGAGI (reference sequence). In nucleotides, the CDR3 is TGTGCCAGCAGTAATCAGGGGGCTGCGGGTGGCTACACCTTC. Amino acids: CASSNQGAAGGYTF.

This rearrangement joins TRBV7-3 to TRBJ2-7; TRBD2 matches 7 bases. The trim removed 0 bases at V and 6 bases at J, leaving 8 bases unmatched. This CDR3 comprises 15 residues. Looked up from germline, CDR1 is SGHTA and CDR2 is FQGTGA. The CDR3 here is CASSLTGTKGGEQYF. The CDR3 region has the DNA TGTGCCAGCAGCTTAACCGGGACTAAAGGTGGCGAGCAGTACTTC.